This TCR beta chain comes out of a study of OX40 agonist ivuxolimab in advanced cancers. Notes on this clone: The antigen is undetermined.

Study outcomes and limitations: CD4+ and CD8+ blood T cells expanded clonally by week 6 at 0.1 to 3.0 mg/kg.

Trimming left V 2 bases short and J 2 bases short, with 12 bases between. The CDR3 totals 16 residues. The germline gives CDR1 MNHEY, CDR2 SVGAGI. Generated by immunoSEQ multiplex PCR, the TCRdb table keeps only in-frame clones and is missing some. The sample holds around 99,000 clones; more than 85% are singletons and the top ten take 1% to 1.5%. The sequence came from an adult with an advanced solid tumor such as melanoma, head and neck, liver or kidney cancer. The chain uses TRBV6-5 and TRBJ2-2; D unclear. Material: CD4+ or CD8+ T cells sorted from blood, obtained in a trial of the OX40 agonist ivuxolimab. The CDR3 is CASSYGSAPNTGELFF. The CDR3 DNA is TGTGCCAGCAGTTACGGTTCAGCGCCAAACACCGGGGAGCTGTTTTTT.